The 27 T cell receptor beta chains given below trace back to one sample, sequenced in a study of beta chain features in type 1 diabetes. Every bit of the isolated RNA underwent reverse transcription, so sequencing read expressed TCRB transcripts. The data were produced by immunoSEQ multiplex PCR, yet TCRdb's version contains in-frame clones alone and is incomplete. The sample includes about 370,000 clones, around 10% of them seen just once. The antigens of these receptors remain unknown. Study results and caveats: When Type 1 diabetes patients were examined, their TCRB CDR3s proved moderately but significantly shorter in all four CD4+ subsets.

Input material: central memory CD4+ T cells from blood. The receptors derive from a man aged 25-40 years with type 1 diabetes.

The V gene is TRBV27, the J gene TRBJ1-3; D uncertain. This CDR3 spans 14 amino acids. Germline-derived CDR1 and CDR2 are MNHEY and SMNVEV (reference sequence). The V gene lost 5 bases and the J gene lost 0 bases, with 8 bases spanning the gap. The CDR3 sequence is CASSPQTSGNTIYF. CDR3 DNA: TGTGCCAGCAGTCCCCAAACCTCTGGAAACACCATATATTTT.

This chain joins TRBV7-2 and TRBJ2-4, with D possibly matching TRBD2 (6 bases). In germline, CDR1 is SGHTA, CDR2 FQGNSA. This CDR3 is 15 amino acids long. V gave up 5 bases and J gave up 12 bases, with 23 bases separating them. In DNA form, the CDR3 reads TGTGCCAGCAGCCTAACGGGGACTCCTGACGGTGGTCAGTACTTC. This translates into CASSLTGTPDGGQYF.

In its sample, this clone was seen a few times. The V gene is TRBV4-2, the J gene TRBJ2-3; 10 nucleotides match TRBD2. With V trimmed by 4 bases and J by 0 bases, 10 bases remained unmatched. This CDR3 has 18 residues. CDR1 is LGHNA, CDR2 YNFKEQ, per germline. The CDR3 DNA sequence: TGTGCCAGCAGCCTCCAAGGGACTAGCGACACTAGCACAGATACGCAGTATTTT. This codes for CASSLQGTSDTSTDTQYF.

This clone has more than one count but fewer than ten. One junction end does not reproduce the germline sequence, and a read error may be involved. DNA for the CDR3: TGTGCCAGCAGTACGGGACAGGGGCTGGAGACCCAGTACTTC. This codes for CASSTGQGLETQYF. V gene TRBV10-3 combines with J gene TRBJ2-5, with 10 positions matching TRBD1. The CDR3 sequence is 14 residues long. Germline V gene lookup returns CDR1 ENHRY and CDR2 SYGVKD.

As concerns this clone: Mismatch with germline at one junction end may stem from a read error. This chain uses TRBV5-8 with TRBJ1-2, with 8 bases that match TRBD1. Germline lookup yields CDR1 SGHTS and CDR2 YDEGEE. The CDR3 is 14 amino acids. The DNA for the CDR3 is TGCGCCAGCAGCACGCGACAGGGGAACTATGGCTACACCTTC. Encoded protein: CASSTRQGNYGYTF.

The table lists this clone with a few counts. This chain uses TRBV10-3 with TRBJ2-7; maybe TRBD1 (5 bases). V lost 2 bases, J lost 3 bases, and 14 bases lay in between. Germline V CDR1 and CDR2: ENHRY, SYGVKD. CDR3 length: 15 amino acids. DNA of the CDR3: TGTGCCATCAGTGAGCGGCCCAGGGCGTTCTACGAGCAGTACTTC. Its protein is CAISERPRAFYEQYF.

This chain uses TRBV6-5 with TRBJ2-1, with 8 bases fitting TRBD1. Trimming took 6 bases from V and 8 from J; bases not matched to a gene: 3. Per the germline V gene, CDR1 is MNHEY and CDR2 is SVGAGI. The CDR3 runs 12 residues. The CDR3 loop is CASSPTGDEQFF. The DNA of the CDR3 is TGTGCCAGCAGCCCGACAGGGGATGAGCAGTTCTTC.

This clone occurred a few times. The chain carries TRBV6-1 and TRBJ2-2, with a weak D call TRBD2 (5 bases). CDR3 length: 14 amino acids. From germline, CDR1 is MNHNS and CDR2 SASEGT. The V end was cut by 8 bases, the J end by 6 bases, with 16 bases between. DNA for the CDR3: TGTGCCAGCTTTCTCGACCGGGGTTCCGGGGAGCTGTTTTTT. It codes for CASFLDRGSGELFF.

This sequence joins TRBV5-4 and TRBJ1-4, with 7 bases that match TRBD1. V shed 3 bases, J shed 5 bases, and the junction held 7 bases outside the gene matches. CDR1 is SGHNT, CDR2 YYREEE, per germline (reference sequence). The CDR3 totals 15 residues. CDR3 nucleotides: TGTGCCAGCAGCTCTGCAGGACAGGTCAATGAAAAACTGTTTTTT. It specifies CASSSAGQVNEKLFF. Supplemented by reference TRBV5-4 and TRBJ1-4, the full variable domain reads ETGVTQSPTHLIKTRGQQVTLRCSSQSGHNTVSWYQQALGQGPQFIFQYYREEENGRGNFPPRFSGLQFPNYSSELNVNALELDDSALYLCASSSAGQVNEKLFFGSGTQLSVL.

This clone was picked up a small number of times. The gene calls are TRBV6-5 and TRBJ2-7, with 7 positions matching TRBD1. The CDR3 runs to 13 residues. The V gene end was trimmed by 8 bases and the J gene end by 1 base; junction bases not matched to a gene: 5. Germline V gene lookup returns CDR1 MNHEY and CDR2 SVGAGI. CDR3 nucleotides: TGTGCCAGCCGAGGGGACAGTTCCTACGAGCAGTACTTC. It is translated as CASRGDSSYEQYF.

The chain combines TRBV15 with TRBJ2-3; D possibly matches TRBD1 or TRBD2 (5 bases each). Germline V gives CDR1 LNHNV, CDR2 YYDKDF (reference sequence). The CDR3 spans 14 residues. Trimming removed 0 bases at V and 7 bases at J, with 11 bases between. The chain's CDR3 is CATSRDSGPHTQYF. CDR3 nucleotides: TGTGCCACCAGCAGAGATTCGGGGCCGCATACGCAGTATTTT. Complete variable domain (other parts from reference TRBV15 and TRBJ2-3): DAMVIQNPRYQVTQFGKPVTLSCSQTLNHNVMYWYQQKSSQAPKLLFHYYDKDFNNEADTPDNFQSRRPNTSFCFLDIRSPGLGDTAMYLCATSRDSGPHTQYFGPGTRLTVL.

This clone turned up a few times. This sample includes further DNA sequences coding for the same CDR3. The chain is built from TRBV7-2 and TRBJ2-5; no clear D. V was trimmed by 1 base and J by 5 bases, leaving 5 bases between them. Germline V gives CDR1 SGHTA, CDR2 FQGNSA. The CDR3 runs to 12 residues. CDR3: CASSLDRETQYF. The DNA of the CDR3 is TGTGCCAGCAGCTTAGATCGGGAGACCCAGTACTTC.

In its sample, this clone was seen a few times. This sequence joins TRBV9 and TRBJ2-5, with D maybe TRBD2 (5 bases). V was trimmed by 0 bases and J by 2 bases, leaving 14 bases between them. This CDR3 comprises 16 residues. Germline CDR1 and CDR2: SGDLS and YYNGEE. In nucleotides, the CDR3 is TGTGCCAGCAGCGTAGGATTCCGGGGTTTACAAGAGACCCAGTACTTC. It translates to CASSVGFRGLQETQYF. The entire variable domain, with the rest obtained from reference TRBV9 and TRBJ2-5, is as follows: DSGVTQTPKHLITATGQRVTLRCSPRSGDLSVYWYQQSLDQGLQFLIQYYNGEERAKGNILERFSAQQFPDLHSELNLSSLELGDSALYFCASSVGFRGLQETQYFGPGTRLLVL.

The chain carries TRBV5-1 and TRBJ2-5; TRBD1 agrees at 8 bases. V lost 4 bases and J lost 1; bases outside the gene matches: 3. The germline gives CDR1 SGHRS, CDR2 YFSETQ. CDR3 length: 14 amino acids. CDR3 loop: CASSHGQGQETQYF. In DNA, the CDR3 is TGCGCCAGCAGCCACGGACAGGGCCAAGAGACCCAGTACTTC.

In its sample, this clone was seen a few times. The V gene is TRBV10-1, the J gene TRBJ2-2; 7 bases fit TRBD1. The V gene end was trimmed by 2 bases and the J gene end by 5 bases; junction bases not matched to a gene: 8. The germline CDR1 and CDR2 sequences are WNHNN and SYGVQD (reference sequence). The CDR3 loop spans 16 amino acids. Here the CDR3 reads CASSEPTGKGTGELFF. DNA of the CDR3: TGCGCCAGCAGTGAGCCGACAGGGAAAGGGACCGGGGAGCTGTTTTTT.

This clone has ten or more counts. J is TRBJ2-1 and V is TRBV7-9; tentatively, D is TRBD2 (5 bases). Germline-derived CDR1 and CDR2 are SEHNR and FQNEAQ (reference sequence). V was pared by 3 bases and J by 9 bases, with 6 bases between. The CDR3 is made up of 11 amino acids. The CDR3 sequence: CASSFRGEQFF. Here the CDR3 DNA reads TGTGCCAGCAGCTTTCGGGGTGAGCAGTTCTTC.

This clone was detected only a few times. The rearrangement links TRBV28 to TRBJ2-1; TRBD1 is a possible D gene (7 bases). The V end lost 8 bases, the J end lost 3 bases, and 17 bases lay between the germline ends. The germline V gene has CDR1 MDHEN and CDR2 SYDVKM. This CDR3 spans 15 amino acids. CDR3 residues: CASYTPGDSYNEQFF. In nucleotides, the CDR3 is TGTGCCAGCTATACCCCGGGGGACAGCTACAATGAGCAGTTCTTC.

J is TRBJ2-1 and V is TRBV5-4; D could derive from TRBD1 or TRBD2 (5 bases each). The V gene lost 3 bases and the J gene lost 2 bases, with 12 bases spanning the gap. This CDR3 is 15 amino acids long. Germline-derived CDR1 and CDR2 are SGHNT and YYREEE (reference sequence). As DNA, the CDR3 is TGTGCCAGCAGCTCAGGGAGAGAACCCTACAATGAGCAGTTCTTC. It encodes CASSSGREPYNEQFF.

This clone turned up a few times. This chain connects TRBV7-9 to TRBJ2-3; D is uncertain. This CDR3 is 14 amino acids long. The V end was cut by 5 bases, the J end by 1 base, with 10 bases between. The V gene's germline CDR1 is SEHNR and CDR2 FQNEAQ (reference sequence). The CDR3 loop reads CASSPGSGTDTQYF. The CDR3 region has the DNA TGTGCCAGCAGCCCGGGCAGCGGCACAGATACGCAGTATTTT.

This clone was seen once. The rearrangement uses TRBV28 and TRBJ1-2; D is uncertain. The germline V and J ends were trimmed by 6 bases and 2 bases, with 7 bases remaining between them. CDR1 is MDHEN and CDR2 is SYDVKM in the germline V gene. This CDR3 contains 12 residues. CDR3 nucleotide sequence: TGTGCCAGCAGCAGAAACAACTATGGCTACACCTTC. This codes for CASSRNNYGYTF.

Only a few counts were recorded for this clone. This rearrangement joins TRBV7-9 to TRBJ1-4; no definite D call. Trimming cost V 2 bases and J 8 bases, with 6 bases left between them. This CDR3 is 12 amino acids long. CDR1 and CDR2 (germline): SEHNR, FQNEAQ (reference sequence). The CDR3, as DNA: TGTGCCAGCAGCTTAAGGTTCGAAAAACTGTTTTTT. It specifies CASSLRFEKLFF.

This clone was seen a few times. The chain carries TRBV5-4 and TRBJ1-1; TRBD1 matches at 7 bases. This CDR3 spans 14 amino acids. The germline V gene has CDR1 SGHNT and CDR2 YYREEE (reference sequence). The trim removed 3 bases at V and 2 bases at J, leaving 4 bases unmatched. The DNA of the CDR3 is TGTGCCAGCAGCTCGAGACAGGGCAACACTGAAGCTTTCTTT. It yields the protein CASSSRQGNTEAFF. The full variable domain, its missing parts supplied by reference TRBV5-4 and TRBJ1-1, is ETGVTQSPTHLIKTRGQQVTLRCSSQSGHNTVSWYQQALGQGPQFIFQYYREEENGRGNFPPRFSGLQFPNYSSELNVNALELDDSALYLCASSSRQGNTEAFFGQGTRLTVV.

This clone was seen a few times. This sequence joins TRBV6-1 and TRBJ2-7, with 8 bases identical to TRBD1. CDR3 length: 17 amino acids. Germline values: CDR1 MNHNS, CDR2 SASEGT. V shed 4 bases, J shed 0 bases, and the junction held 11 bases outside the gene matches. The CDR3 DNA reads TGTGCCAGCAGTGCCTTCCTGGGACAGGTGAGCTCCTACGAGCAGTACTTC. Protein sequence: CASSAFLGQVSSYEQYF.

J is TRBJ2-3 and V is TRBV9; D is unresolved. Germline CDR1 is SGDLS and CDR2 is YYNGEE. V was cut by 3 bases and J by 6 bases, with 14 bases left in between. The CDR3 has 14 residues. The CDR3 is CASSATQSGDTQYF. CDR3 bases: TGTGCCAGCAGCGCAACTCAATCTGGGGATACGCAGTATTTT.

About this clone itself: Other DNA sequences within the sample encode an identical CDR3. The rearrangement uses TRBV7-2 and TRBJ2-3; D remains ambiguous. The germline V gene encodes CDR1 SGHTA and CDR2 FQGNSA. With 8 bases removed from V and 4 bases from J, the gap between germline ends came to 4 bases. The CDR3 runs 10 residues. CDR3 DNA sequence: TGTGCCAGCGGCTCAGATACGCAGTATTTT. It translates to CASGSDTQYF.

The table lists this clone with many counts. The chain links TRBV2 to TRBJ2-1; 13 bases line up with TRBD2. Looked up from germline, CDR1 is SNHLY and CDR2 is FYNNEI. Trimming removed 6 bases from V and 7 bases from J; junction bases left unmatched: 6. CDR3 length: 15 residues. The CDR3 loop is CASRAGTSGKNEQFF. The CDR3 nucleotides are TGTGCCAGCAGGGCCGGGACTAGCGGGAAGAATGAGCAGTTCTTC.

A few counts support this clone. The chain employs TRBV28 and TRBJ2-7; 8 bases map to TRBD2. The CDR3 runs 15 residues. Trimming took 6 bases from V and 0 from J; bases not matched to a gene: 7. The germline gives CDR1 MDHEN, CDR2 SYDVKM. The CDR3 reads CASRSVSGSSYEQYF. CDR3 sequence (DNA): TGTGCCAGCAGGTCGGTGAGCGGGAGCTCCTACGAGCAGTACTTC.